The rows below give T cell receptor beta chains drawn from one sample of a study of brain T cells in children with intractable seizures. TCRdb keeps only in-frame clones here, not all; method: immunoSEQ multiplex PCR. This table has hundreds of thousands of clones, 93% appearing once. The source was peripheral blood, collected 5 to 6 months after surgery. The origin of the receptors is a boy under three years old with tuberous sclerosis and intractable seizures. CDR3s include the opening cysteine and the closing phenylalanine or tryptophan. Fields, in order: CDR3 length, D gene, J gene, clone size, V gene, CDR3 DNA, CDR3 protein. D genes are given only for firm matches. Not all rows give a size; the values are once, few, many and, for expanded clones, a class.

>13|.|TRBJ1-5|.|TRBV18
TGTGCCAGCTCACCAGCAGGGGATCAGCCCCAGCATTTT
CASSPAGDQPQHF
>10|.|TRBJ2-3|.|TRBV20-1
TGCAGTGCTAGGCTGGATACGCAGTATTTT
CSARLDTQYF
>16|.|TRBJ1-6|.|TRBV5-6
TGTGCCAGCAGCTTTCTCGGACAAAGATCCTCCTCACCCCTCCACTTT
CASSFLGQRSSSPLHF
>14|.|TRBJ1-5|.|TRBV7-9
TGTGCCAGCAGCGCGACGGGTTCCAGTCAGCCCCAGCATTTT
CASSATGSSQPQHF
>15|TRBD1|TRBJ2-3|.|TRBV5-1
TGCGCCAGCAGCCGGGGACAGGGAGGCACAGATACGCAGTATTTT
CASSRGQGGTDTQYF
>15|.|TRBJ1-4|.|TRBV7-6
TGTGCCAGCAGCTTACGGGCAGGGATTGGTGAAAAACTGTTTTTT
CASSLRAGIGEKLFF
>14|.|TRBJ1-1|.|TRBV9
TGTGCCAGCAGCGGGACCGGGACGAACACTGAAGCTTTCTTT
CASSGTGTNTEAFF
>15|.|TRBJ1-6|.|TRBV28
TGTGCCAGCAGTTTGCGGCAGACCTATAATTCACCCCTCCACTTT
CASSLRQTYNSPLHF
>14|.|TRBJ1-2|once|TRBV11-2
TGTGCCAGCAGCTTAGAAGCTTACGCTTATGGAGTTACCTTC
CASSLEAYAYGVTF
>15|.|TRBJ2-2|.|TRBV5-4
TGTGCCAGCACTTCAAGACAGGACAACACCGGGGAGCTGTTTTTT
CASTSRQDNTGELFF
>16|TRBD1|TRBJ1-2|.|TRBV28
TGTGCCAGCAGGGAGTCAGGGGGCGTGTGGGACTATGGCTACACCTTC
CASRESGGVWDYGYTF
>15|TRBD1|TRBJ2-1|.|TRBV6-4
TGTGCCAGCAGTGACTCGGACAGGGGAAACTACCGGCAGTTCTTC
CASSDSDRGNYRQFF
>13|.|TRBJ1-1|.|TRBV5-8
TGTGCCAGCAGCTCCGCACCTTACACTGAAGCTTTCTTT
CASSSAPYTEAFF
>14|.|TRBJ2-1|.|TRBV25-1
TGTGCCAGCAGTGGCAGGGGGGGACACAATGAGCAGTTCTTC
CASSGRGGHNEQFF
>16|TRBD2|TRBJ2-2|few|TRBV6-5
TGTGCCAGCAGTTACCGGAGCGGGAGAGACACCGGGGAGCTGTTTTTT
CASSYRSGRDTGELFF
>16|.|TRBJ2-7|.|TRBV4-2
TGTGCCAGCAGTTCGCCGTCCTCCGCCATCGTCTACGAGCAGTACTTC
CASSSPSSAIVYEQYF
>13|.|TRBJ2-7|.|TRBV5-6
TGTGCCAGCAGCTTGGAGCGGGTCTACGAGCAGTACTTC
CASSLERVYEQYF
>17|.|TRBJ2-5|once|TRBV2
TGTGCCAGCACGTACGGGTGGGGGGGCGAGGTCCCGGAGACCCAGTACTTC
CASTYGWGGEVPETQYF
>14|.|TRBJ1-2|.|TRBV5-8
TGTGCCAGCAGCTTAATTCCAGAAAACTATGGCTACACCTTC
CASSLIPENYGYTF
>14|.|TRBJ2-7|.|TRBV5-4
TGTGCCAGCAGCTTCAAAGACAGGCCCTACGAGCAGTACTTC
CASSFKDRPYEQYF
>15|.|TRBJ1-5|.|TRBV29-1
TGCAGCGTTGTTAAGGGGACGGGGAGCAATCAGCCCCAGCATTTT
CSVVKGTGSNQPQHF
>10|.|TRBJ1-2|.|TRBV19
TGTGCCACCGGTAACTATGGCTACACCTTC
CATGNYGYTF
>14|TRBD2|TRBJ2-7|.|TRBV13
TGTGCCAGCAACAGAGCGGGGGGGAGGTACGAGCAGTACTTC
CASNRAGGRYEQYF
>14|.|TRBJ1-5|.|TRBV5-1
TGCGCCAGCAGCCTGGACAGAACTTATCAGCCCCAGCATTTT
CASSLDRTYQPQHF
>13|TRBD1|TRBJ2-7|.|TRBV30
TGTGCCTGGAGTGCAACAGGGGTAGGTCGGCAGTACTTC
CAWSATGVGRQYF
>15|TRBD1|TRBJ1-5|.|TRBV7-9
TGTGCCAGCAGCGCAGGGGGCTTGGGCAATCAGCCCCAGCATTTT
CASSAGGLGNQPQHF
>15|.|TRBJ1-2|.|TRBV19
TGTGCCAGTACCACGCGGACAGAAGCTAACTATGGCTACACCTTC
CASTTRTEANYGYTF
>12|.|TRBJ1-2|.|TRBV24-1
TGTGCCACCAGTGATGGGTTCGGAGGCTACACCTTC
CATSDGFGGYTF
>21|TRBD2|TRBJ2-1|.|TRBV14
TGTGCCAGCAGCCAGCGCTACAGACTAGCGGGGGGGCGGAAGGGCTACAATGAGCAGTTCTTC
CASSQRYRLAGGRKGYNEQFF
>15|TRBD2|TRBJ2-7|.|TRBV24-1
TGTGCCACCAGTGACCCAGGAGGCGGGAGGGGAGAGCAGTACTTC
CATSDPGGGRGEQYF